This TCR beta chain was captured in a study of early T cells in non-severe SARS-CoV-2 infection. On the study more broadly: Bulk RNA from unsorted whole blood was sequenced; chains were unpaired.

From germline, CDR1 is LGHDT and CDR2 YNNKEL (reference sequence). V shed 2 bases and J shed 8 bases, with 13 bases lying between them. There are 14 residues in the CDR3. Individual cDNA molecules received unique molecular identifiers during library preparation. MiXCR, run by TCRdb on the 5' RACE reads, gives a single entry per CDR3 protein. The sample holds approximately 62,000 distinct CDR3 sequences, under 15% seen once. This clonotype was sampled from an adult who was a healthcare worker with PCR-confirmed SARS-CoV-2 infection or an uninfected control (not recorded which). This chain uses TRBV3-1 with TRBJ2-1; D not certain. Sequencing was done on a sample of whole blood. The CDR3 loop reads CASSQWDVPYEQFF. The CDR3 region has the DNA TGTGCCAGCAGCCAATGGGATGTCCCGTATGAGCAGTTCTTC.